Listed below are T cell receptor beta chains from one sample, sequenced in a study of T cell repertoires in urothelial bladder cancer. Repertoires were generated with immunoSEQ multiplex PCR, while TCRdb's copy carries only in-frame clones and drops some. The sample includes fewer than 8,500 clones, around 75% of them seen just once. Sequences were obtained from tumor-infiltrating cells from bladder cancer. The receptors originated from a human donor with urothelial carcinoma. Each CDR3 is given with its conserved first and last residue. Fields, in order: V gene, D gene, clone size, J gene, CDR3 DNA, CDR3 protein. D genes are given only for firm matches. Size tells how often a clone was seen (once, few, many) or the class of an expanded clone, and some rows leave it out.

>TRBV6-1|.|.|TRBJ1-3
TGTGCCTCCGGGGGCGGAAACACCATATATTTT
CASGGGNTIYF
>TRBV6-1|TRBD1|.|TRBJ2-7
TGTGCCAGCAGTCGGGACAGCACCTACGAGCAGTACTTC
CASSRDSTYEQYF
>TRBV4-1|TRBD2|.|TRBJ2-5
TGCGCCAGCAGCCATGGACTAGCGGGGGGGGTTGCAGAGACCCAGTACTTC
CASSHGLAGGVAETQYF
>TRBV5-1|TRBD2|.|TRBJ2-3
TGCGCCAGCAGCTCCCAGCGGGGTAGGGGCACAGATACGCAGTATTTT
CASSSQRGRGTDTQYF
>TRBV5-4|.|.|TRBJ1-6
TGTGCCAGCAGTGATGGTGCGTCTTTCGTTTCACCCCTCCACTTT
CASSDGASFVSPLHF
>TRBV2|TRBD1|.|TRBJ1-2
TGTGCCAGCAGTGTCTACCTACAGGGGGGCGATGGCTACACCTTC
CASSVYLQGGDGYTF
>TRBV25-1|.|.|TRBJ1-4
TGTGCCAGCCAACTCGGGGGGGGTGAAAAACTGTTTTTT
CASQLGGGEKLFF
>TRBV5-1|.|.|TRBJ2-1
TGCGCCAGCAGCTCCGGGACCGGCGGCTCCAATGAGCAGTTCTTC
CASSSGTGGSNEQFF
>TRBV6-5|TRBD1|.|TRBJ1-6
TGTGCCAGCAGGGGGACAGGGTATTCACCCCTCCACTTT
CASRGTGYSPLHF
>TRBV2|.|few|TRBJ1-4
TGTGCCAGCAGTAAAGGGGGGGATCTGTTTTTT
CASSKGGDLFF
>TRBV7-9|TRBD1|few|TRBJ2-7
TGTGCCAGCAGCCTCCAAACAGGGGTTCGGTACGAGCAGTACTTC
CASSLQTGVRYEQYF
>TRBV11-2|TRBD2|.|TRBJ2-3
TGTGCCAGCAGCACCTCCGGGACTAGCGTGAGCACAGATACGCAGTATTTT
CASSTSGTSVSTDTQYF
>TRBV6-1|.|.|TRBJ1-3
TGTGCCAGCACTGGACAATTCTCTGGAAACACCATATATTTT
CASTGQFSGNTIYF
>TRBV9|.|.|TRBJ2-5
TGTGCCAGCAGCGTTAGGGGGGCGGGATCAGAGACCCAGTACTTC
CASSVRGAGSETQYF
>TRBV30|TRBD1|.|TRBJ1-2
TGTGCCTGGAGTAGGGACAGACCTTATGGCTACACCTTC
CAWSRDRPYGYTF
>TRBV20-1|.|few|TRBJ1-1
TGCAGTGCTAGGTGGGGGACTGAAGCTTTCTTT
CSARWGTEAFF
>TRBV28|.|few|TRBJ2-7
TGTGCCAGCAGTTTCAATAGGTACGAGCAGTACTTC
CASSFNRYEQYF
>TRBV6-1|TRBD1|.|TRBJ1-6
TGTGCCAGCAGCCAGGACAGGGAAATCGGTTCACCCCTCCACTTT
CASSQDREIGSPLHF
>TRBV10-2|.|few|TRBJ2-7
TGCGCCAGCAGCCTCAGGTCTGGGGAGCAGTACTTC
CASSLRSGEQYF
>TRBV29-1|.|.|TRBJ2-1
TGCAGCGCCTCGGGGGTGCAGGGGCACTTCTTC
CSASGVQGHFF
>TRBV5-6|.|few|TRBJ1-2
TGTGCCAGCAGCTTGGGTCGTGACGCCTATGGCTACACCTTC
CASSLGRDAYGYTF
>TRBV11-1|TRBD1|.|TRBJ2-1
TGTGCCAGCAGCTTAGCAGGGGGGACAGGGTACAATGAGCAGTTCTTC
CASSLAGGTGYNEQFF